This T cell receptor beta chain was observed in a study of blood T cell repertoires in COVID-19. Whole-study context: T cells, B-cell-depleted T cells, or PBMCs provided the cDNA or gDNA that served as material.

In the original processing: Nucleated cell number was recorded as an estimate derived from reference gene primer amplification. Data came from immunoSEQ multiplex PCR; TCRdb stores just in-frame clones and leaves some out. The D gene and trimming were derived from the DNA, and the V and J assignments and clone size from that table. The profile shows around 80,000 clones, 80% to 90% of them singletons. Germline V gives CDR1 MNHEY, CDR2 SVGAGI. The CDR3 totals 15 residues. V was clipped by 7 bases and J by 3 bases, with 13 bases between them. This sequence was found in a man in his 60s with acute or convalescent COVID-19. The chain recombines TRBV6-5 with TRBJ1-6; D unresolved. Sequencing was done on a sample of peripheral blood. In DNA form, the CDR3 reads TGTGCCAGCACTCGACTCGAAATCTATAATTCACCCCTCCACTTT. This gives the protein CASTRLEIYNSPLHF.